Reported below is one T cell receptor beta chain. Its specificity is not known. This sample was included in a study of beta chain features in type 1 diabetes. Regarding the study as a whole: Patients with Type 1 diabetes showed moderately but significantly shorter TCRB CDR3s in all four CD4+ subsets.

Expressed TCRB transcripts were sequenced because the entire RNA isolate underwent reverse transcription. Sequencing was performed with immunoSEQ multiplex PCR; in TCRdb, only in-frame clones are kept and a portion is missing. The table records 150,000 to 200,000 clones, over 6% of them present only once. Purities over 98% were achieved in all sorted populations. Trimming took off 0 bases at V and 2 bases at J, with 8 bases between the two ends. The CDR3 sequence is 15 residues long. Germline CDR1 reads SGDLS; CDR2 reads YYNGEE. The chain couples TRBV9 to TRBJ2-2, with D possibly matching TRBD1 (5 bases). The TCR was taken from a man aged 18 to 35 with type 1 diabetes. The sequencing sample was made of central memory CD4+ T cells from blood. The CDR3 DNA sequence: TGTGCCAGCAGCGTAGGGGGCGTAAACACCGGGGAGCTGTTTTTT. Encoded protein: CASSVGGVNTGELFF.